The 9 T cell receptor beta chains reported below all come from one sample, sequenced in a study of cytomegalovirus exposure and HLA in healthy donors. Researchers ran the PCR with 60 Vbeta and 13 Jbeta primers. Method: immunoSEQ multiplex PCR; TCRdb's copy keeps in-frame clones and lacks some. This table holds over 150,000 clones, 80% found once. Sequences were obtained from PBMCs. All receptors come from a boy younger than 18 in good health and CMV-seronegative.

The rearrangement joins TRBV7-9 to TRBJ2-1; TRBD2 matches at 16 bases. Germline CDR1 is SEHNR and CDR2 is FQNEAQ (reference sequence). The junction had 8 bases not matched to a gene; V was cut back by 4 bases and J by 14 bases. The CDR3 is made up of 15 amino acids. Here the CDR3 reads CASSSGTSGGVIKFF. In nucleotides, the CDR3 is TGTGCCAGCAGCTCCGGGACTAGCGGGGGGGTAATAAAGTTCTTC.

A single count supports this clone. This chain links TRBV5-6 with TRBJ1-6; 10 bases agree with TRBD1. The CDR3 extends over 13 amino acids. The junction had 7 bases not matched to a gene; V was cut back by 5 bases and J by 14 bases. CDR1 is SGHDT and CDR2 is YYEEEE in the germline V gene. CDR3: CASRRDRGKTLHF. For the CDR3, the DNA is TGTGCCAGCAGACGGGACAGGGGAAAGACCCTCCACTTT.

CDR3 amino acids: CASSNDKGTYEQYF. CDR3 DNA sequence: TGTGCCAGCAGTAACGATAAAGGGACTTACGAGCAGTACTTC. This rearrangement joins TRBV6-5 to TRBJ2-7; the D gene is possibly TRBD2 (6 bases). Trimming pared 5 bases from V and 4 bases from J, leaving 15 bases between. CDR1 MNHEY and CDR2 SVGAGI come from the germline V gene. CDR3 length: 14 residues.

The chain is built from TRBV9 and TRBJ2-7; possibly TRBD1 for D (5 bases). This CDR3 region has 14 residues. Germline CDR1 and CDR2: SGDLS and YYNGEE. Deletions cut 5 bases from V and 6 bases from J, with 18 bases between. The CDR3 DNA sequence: TGTGCCAGCAGTCGCCACCAGGGAAAGGGCGAGCAGTACTTC. Its protein is CASSRHQGKGEQYF. Full variable domain (missing parts from reference TRBV9 and TRBJ2-7): DSGVTQTPKHLITATGQRVTLRCSPRSGDLSVYWYQQSLDQGLQFLIQYYNGEERAKGNILERFSAQQFPDLHSELNLSSLELGDSALYFCASSRHQGKGEQYFGPGTRLTVT.

The chain is built from TRBV5-4 and TRBJ1-1; perhaps TRBD1 as D (6 bases). The CDR3 has 12 amino acids. V was cut by 4 bases and J by 7 bases, with 11 bases left in between. The germline CDR1 and CDR2 sequences are SGHNT and YYREEE (reference sequence). CDR3 sequence reads: CASSLGQREAFF. The CDR3 nucleotides are TGTGCCAGCAGCCTCGGACAGCGTGAAGCTTTCTTT.

The rearrangement uses TRBV4-3 and TRBJ2-3, with a possible D match to TRBD1 (6 bases). V was cut by 3 bases and J by 2 bases, with 9 bases left in between. The CDR3 extends over 14 amino acids. CDR1 and CDR2 from the germline V gene are LGHNA and YSLEER. DNA for the CDR3: TGCGCCAGCAGCCATAGGACAGACACAGATACGCAGTATTTT. Protein: CASSHRTDTDTQYF.

In this sample, this clone turned up a few times. The chain links TRBV7-2 to TRBJ2-7; TRBD2 might be the D (7 bases). The V and J ends lost 0 bases and 5 bases respectively, with 14 bases between them. Germline V gene lookup returns CDR1 SGHTA and CDR2 FQGNSA. This CDR3 contains 15 residues. CDR3 coding DNA: TGTGCCAGCAGCTTAGCCGGGGGGCGCAGCCACGAGCAGTACTTC. It codes for CASSLAGGRSHEQYF.

This chain joins TRBV4-2 and TRBJ2-3, with 9 bases aligning to TRBD1. The V segment lost 4 bases and the J segment 4 bases; nucleotides outside the gene matches: 9. Germline lookup yields CDR1 LGHNA and CDR2 YNFKEQ. There are 16 residues in the CDR3. The CDR3 DNA sequence: TGTGCCAGCAGCCCGACCCGGGGACAGGGTGCAGATACGCAGTATTTT. It is translated as CASSPTRGQGADTQYF.

The J gene is TRBJ2-7, the V gene TRBV7-2; 7 bases map to TRBD1. The CDR3 is made up of 15 amino acids. J lost 2 bases, V lost 3 bases, and 7 bases had no gene match. The germline gives CDR1 SGHTA, CDR2 FQGNSA. This chain's CDR3 is CASSFVGQVAYEQYF. The CDR3 DNA is TGTGCCAGCAGCTTTGTAGGACAGGTCGCCTACGAGCAGTACTTC.